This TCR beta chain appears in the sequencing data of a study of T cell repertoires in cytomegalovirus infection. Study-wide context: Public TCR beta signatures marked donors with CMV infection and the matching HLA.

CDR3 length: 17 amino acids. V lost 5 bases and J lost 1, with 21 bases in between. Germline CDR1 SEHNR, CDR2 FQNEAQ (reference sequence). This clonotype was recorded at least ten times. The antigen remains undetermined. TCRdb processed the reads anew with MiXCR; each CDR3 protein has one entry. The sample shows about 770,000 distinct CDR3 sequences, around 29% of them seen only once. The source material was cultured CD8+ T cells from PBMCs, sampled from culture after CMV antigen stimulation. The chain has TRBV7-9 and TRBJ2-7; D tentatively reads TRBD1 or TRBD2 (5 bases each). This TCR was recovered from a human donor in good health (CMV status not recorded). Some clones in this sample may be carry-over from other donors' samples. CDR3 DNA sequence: TGTGCCAGCAGCCCCAACCCGGGGCTGGTGGGATCCTACGAGCAGTACTTC. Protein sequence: CASSPNPGLVGSYEQYF.